Only a few counts were recorded for the clone carrying this TCR beta chain. This entry comes from a study of T cells in Graves' hyperthyroidism and ophthalmopathy. Germline V CDR1 and CDR2: MNHNS, SASEGT. V was cut by 6 bases and J by 0 bases, with 4 bases left in between. The CDR3 totals 12 residues. It was RNA transcripts that yielded the amplified TCR beta CDR3 regions. The HTBI primer set served for first-round RT-PCR of the TCR CDR3. TCRdb used MiXCR to reprocess the multiplex PCR reads, holding one entry per CDR3 protein. The sample has around 490,000 distinct CDR3 sequences, just under 20% seen once. Disease duration was under 3 months in the ophthalmopathy patients, who also had a Clinical Activity Score of at least 3 and a NOSPECS grade of at least 4. Exclusion of patients followed from uncontrolled infection, other autoimmune disease, pregnancy or lactation. Each 10 ml fresh peripheral blood draw supplied the PBMCs.

The chain carries TRBV6-1 and TRBJ2-3, with no clear D. The origin of this receptor is a man in his forties with Graves' ophthalmopathy. Sequencing was done on a sample of blood. CDR3 sequence: CASRFSTDTQYF. CDR3 sequence (DNA): TGTGCCAGCAGGTTTAGCACAGATACGCAGTATTTT.